These T cell receptor beta chains were read from a single sample in a study of T-cell memory formation after mild COVID-19. TCRdb ran MiXCR on the 5' RACE reads and lists one entry per CDR3 protein. The sample contains a few hundred thousand distinct CDR3 sequences, about 23% of which appear only once. The sample taken for sequencing was PBMCs or a T cell subset sorted from them (not recorded which). The receptor source for this set is an adult woman who had mild COVID-19 (a few samples of this study predate the infection). Cell type and time point are not known. CDR3s include the opening cysteine and the closing phenylalanine or tryptophan. Fields, in order: J gene, V gene, clone size, CDR3 length, D gene, CDR3 DNA, CDR3 protein. D genes are given only for firm matches. The size field is filled for only some rows; it gives once, few, many or a size class.

TRBJ1-1	TRBV6-5	few	16	TRBD1	TGTGCCAGCAGTTACCTCCCGGGACAGGGTAACACTGAAGCTTTCTTT	CASSYLPGQGNTEAFF
TRBJ2-1	TRBV12-3/TRBV12-4	-	17	TRBD2	TGTGCCAGCAGTTTGGGCATGGGACTAGCAGGGTACAATGAGCAGTTCTTC	CASSLGMGLAGYNEQFF
TRBJ2-7	TRBV30	many	14	-	TGTGCCTGGACCCCGTTGTTAGGGGTCCACGAGCAGTACTTC	CAWTPLLGVHEQYF
TRBJ2-5	TRBV24-1	few	15	-	TGTGCCACCAGTGATTCGACCGAGTACCAAGAGACCCAGTACTTC	CATSDSTEYQETQYF
TRBJ2-1	TRBV2	few	15	TRBD2	TGTGCCAGCAGTCTAAGCGGGAGGGGGTACAATGAGCAGTTCTTC	CASSLSGRGYNEQFF
TRBJ2-1	TRBV4-1	-	14	-	TGCGCCAGCAGCCAGGCGACTGGTCCCAATGAGCAGTTCTTC	CASSQATGPNEQFF
TRBJ2-7	TRBV20-1	few	11	-	TGCAGTGCCGAACAGAGCTACGAGCAGTACTTC	CSAEQSYEQYF
TRBJ1-4	TRBV4-3	-	15	TRBD1	TGCGCCAGCAGTCAAAGGGGGACAGCCGATGAAAAACTGTTTTTT	CASSQRGTADEKLFF
TRBJ1-6	TRBV14	few	15	TRBD1	TGTGCCAGCAGCGCCGGGACAGGGATAAAGTCACCCCTCCACTTT	CASSAGTGIKSPLHF
TRBJ2-5	TRBV7-2	few	16	-	TGTGCCAGCAGCATTAGCACCTCAGGGGGGCAAGAGACCCAGTACTTC	CASSISTSGGQETQYF
TRBJ2-2	TRBV7-9	few	18	TRBD2	TGTGCCAGCAGCTTAGAAAGAGCGGGAAGGTCCCGCACCGGGGAGCTGTTTTTT	CASSLERAGRSRTGELFF
TRBJ1-5	TRBV5-1	-	15	-	TGCGCCAGCAGTCCGGGGGGGATCAGCAATCAGCCCCAGCATTTT	CASSPGGISNQPQHF
TRBJ1-2	TRBV2	-	13	TRBD1	TGTGCCAGCAGATACAGGACAGGGGAGGGCTACACCTTC	CASRYRTGEGYTF
TRBJ2-5	TRBV5-1	few	13	-	TGCGCCAGCAGCCGGGACGGACGGGAGACCCAGTACTTC	CASSRDGRETQYF
TRBJ1-3	TRBV9	-	14	TRBD1	TGTGCCAGCAGAAGCCAAACAGGGGTGGGCACCATATATTTT	CASRSQTGVGTIYF
TRBJ2-7	TRBV10-3	-	16	TRBD2	TGTGCCATCAGCCATCTAGCGGGAGAAGGGGGACTCGAGCAGTACTTC	CAISHLAGEGGLEQYF
TRBJ2-1	TRBV2	-	18	TRBD2	TGTGCCAGCAGTGAAGCAGGACTAGCGGGGGGAACCTACAATGAGCAGTTCTTC	CASSEAGLAGGTYNEQFF
TRBJ2-6	TRBV5-1	few	15	-	TGCGCCAGCAGAGACAGGATCTCTGGGGCCAACGTCCTGACTTTC	CASRDRISGANVLTF
TRBJ2-1	TRBV11-2	few	14	TRBD2	TGTGCCAGCAGCTCACTAGCGGATTACAATGAGCAGTTCTTC	CASSSLADYNEQFF
TRBJ1-5	TRBV15	-	14	-	TGTGCCACCAGCAGCCCGGGACGGAATCAGCCCCAGCATTTT	CATSSPGRNQPQHF
TRBJ2-1	TRBV24-1	-	13	-	TGTGCCACCAGTACCCCTGAGGACAATGAGCAGTTCTTC	CATSTPEDNEQFF
TRBJ1-5	TRBV20-1	few	13	-	TGCAGTGCTAGAAAGGCCGCCAATCAGCCCCAGCATTTT	CSARKAANQPQHF
TRBJ1-2	TRBV29-1	-	13	TRBD1	TGCAGCGTTCCTCATGGGACAGGGAATGGCTACACCTTC	CSVPHGTGNGYTF
TRBJ2-7	TRBV5-1	few	15	-	TGCGCCAGCAGCTTATCACAGGATACTGCCTACGAGCAGTACTTC	CASSLSQDTAYEQYF
TRBJ1-1	TRBV6-5	-	13	-	TGTGCCAGCACCGGTCCTGGGGACACTGAAGCTTTCTTT	CASTGPGDTEAFF
TRBJ2-1	TRBV12-3/TRBV12-4	-	12	-	TGTGCCAGCAGTTTATTCGGCAGGGACAACTTCTTC	CASSLFGRDNFF
TRBJ2-7	TRBV7-9	-	14	-	TGTGCCAGCAGCCCAACAGGGATGTCCTACGAGCAGTACTTC	CASSPTGMSYEQYF
TRBJ2-5	TRBV7-9	few	15	TRBD1	TGTGCCAGCAGCCCCCGGGACAGGGTAGCAGAGACCCAGTACTTC	CASSPRDRVAETQYF
TRBJ2-2	TRBV30	-	17	TRBD2	TGTGCCTGGAGTGCCGCGCTAGCGGGGGGGGCCACCGGGGAGCTGTTTTTT	CAWSAALAGGATGELFF
TRBJ2-7	TRBV9	-	18	TRBD1	TGTGCCAGCATCGTATCCCCTGAGAGACAGGGGGCCTCCTACGAGCAGTACTTC	CASIVSPERQGASYEQYF
TRBJ2-7	TRBV12-3/TRBV12-4	-	12	-	TGTGCCAGCAGCCCGGGACCGTTCAGGCAGTACTTC	CASSPGPFRQYF
TRBJ1-5	TRBV5-1	few	14	-	TGCGCCAGCAGCGCCGGGGGCGGCGATCAGCCCCAGCATTTT	CASSAGGGDQPQHF
TRBJ1-2	TRBV6-1	-	13	-	TGTGCCAGCAGTGATACAGGGTACTATGGCTACACCTTC	CASSDTGYYGYTF
TRBJ1-2	TRBV20-1	-	15	TRBD1	TGCAGTGCTAGAGTAGTGGGACAGGGACTCTATGGCTACACCTTC	CSARVVGQGLYGYTF
TRBJ2-1	TRBV12-3/TRBV12-4	-	14	-	TGTGCCAGCAGTTTCGTGGGGGAGTACAATGAGCAGTTCTTC	CASSFVGEYNEQFF
TRBJ2-3	TRBV18	-	15	-	TGTGCCAGCTCACCAGGGGCTGGCGGGGTGGATACGCAGTATTTT	CASSPGAGGVDTQYF
TRBJ1-5	TRBV7-8	-	12	-	TGTGCCAGCAGCCCCCAGGATCAGCCCCAGCATTTT	CASSPQDQPQHF
TRBJ1-1	TRBV30	few	15	-	TGTGCCTGGAGCTACCAGACTTTCTTGAACACTGAAGCTTTCTTT	CAWSYQTFLNTEAFF
TRBJ2-1	TRBV6-6	-	14	-	TGTGCCAGCAGGATGCTCATGGGGGCGAATGAGCAGTTCTTC	CASRMLMGANEQFF